The 30 T cell receptor beta chains below come from one sample, sequenced in a study of regulatory T cells in long-lasting Graves disease. Time point in this sample: persistent/refractory GD, antithyroid drugs over 5 years with positive TRAb. RNA from PBMCs was the source of the TCR library. Assembly of TCR beta libraries relied on iRepertoire HTBI primers together with Arm-PCR of CDR3 regions. Via MiXCR, TCRdb re-called the multiplex PCR reads, giving one row per CDR3 protein. Among a few hundred thousand distinct CDR3 sequences, less than 25% were seen once, and the ten largest hold approximately 28%. Sequenced here: peripheral blood mononuclear cells (PBMCs), sampled when the disease was refractory, from a patient treated with antithyroid drugs. These receptor sequences come from a female donor with Graves disease.

This clonotype was observed at least ten times. The chain employs TRBV2 and TRBJ2-7, with D tentatively TRBD2 (5 bases). The CDR3 loop spans 12 amino acids. Germline CDR1 is SNHLY and CDR2 is FYNNEI. V lost 2 bases and J lost 3, with 5 bases in between. DNA for the CDR3: TGTGCCAGCAGTGAACGGGGCTACGAGCAGTACTTC. Protein sequence: CASSERGYEQYF.

This clonotype was counted ten times or more. V usage is TRBV7-9 and J usage is TRBJ1-1; 9 nucleotides agree with TRBD1. V gave up 6 bases and J gave up 3 bases; unmatched junction bases: 5. The CDR3 is 14 amino acids. Germline V gene lookup returns CDR1 SEHNR and CDR2 FQNEAQ (reference sequence). The chain's CDR3 is CASRLTGGDTEAFF. CDR3 coding DNA: TGTGCCAGCAGATTGACAGGGGGTGACACTGAAGCTTTCTTT.

The chain has TRBV6-1 and TRBJ2-1; weak D call: TRBD2 (6 bases). Trimming removed 4 bases from V and 2 bases from J, with 15 bases in between. The CDR3 is made up of 16 amino acids. Germline CDR1 MNHNS, CDR2 SASEGT. The CDR3 coding sequence is TGTGCCAGCAGTGGAGCGGAGGGCCCCCCCTACAATGAGCAGTTCTTC. Translating gives CASSGAEGPPYNEQFF.

The chain has TRBV13 and TRBJ1-1; possibly TRBD1 for D (6 bases). In germline, CDR1 is PRHDT, CDR2 FYEKMQ (reference sequence). The CDR3 has 14 amino acids. V shed 7 bases and J shed 10 bases, with 22 bases lying between them. The CDR3 sequence is CASTPGHSTPRAFF. Here the CDR3 DNA reads TGTGCCAGCACCCCGGGACACTCGACACCCCGAGCTTTCTTT.

V is TRBV19 and J is TRBJ1-1; weak D call: TRBD1 (6 bases). This CDR3 has 17 amino acids. Per the germline V gene, CDR1 is LNHDA and CDR2 is SQIVND (reference sequence). With 5 bases removed from V and 1 base from J, the gap between germline ends came to 20 bases. The CDR3 coding sequence is TGTGCCAGTAGTTACAGGGTGCTACTGATGGGGAACACTGAAGCTTTCTTT. This codes for CASSYRVLLMGNTEAFF.

This clonotype was observed a handful of times. The chain couples TRBV5-4 to TRBJ1-1; D unclear. Germline-derived CDR1 and CDR2 are SGHNT and YYREEE (reference sequence). CDR3 length equals 14 residues. Trimming took 3 bases from V and 0 from J, leaving 9 bases between them. In DNA, the CDR3 is TGTGCCAGCAGCTCAAACCAGGTGAACACTGAAGCTTTCTTT. It codes for CASSSNQVNTEAFF.

The chain has TRBV12-5 and TRBJ2-1; TRBD2 matches at 9 bases. V was pared by 9 bases and J by 7 bases, with 4 bases of the junction left unmatched. This CDR3 has 12 residues. The germline CDR1 and CDR2 sequences are LGHNT and FRNRAP. CDR3 protein: CARNAGGNEQFF. The CDR3 DNA follows: TGTGCTAGAAATGCGGGAGGGAATGAGCAGTTCTTC.

The sample holds many counts of this clonotype. The gene calls are TRBV20-1 and TRBJ2-5; 9 bases fit TRBD2. In germline, CDR1 is DFQATT, CDR2 SNEGSKA (reference sequence). Trimming took 1 base from V and 7 from J; bases not matched to a gene: 10. The CDR3 is 15 residues long. The CDR3 DNA reads as TGCAGTGCTAGAGGGGACCTAGCGGGATACGGGACCCAGTACTTC. This codes for CSARGDLAGYGTQYF.

The chain has TRBV14 and TRBJ1-2, with D unresolved. Trimming took 1 base from V and 5 from J, leaving 5 bases between them. The CDR3 is made up of 12 amino acids. Germline CDR1 is SGHDN and CDR2 is FVKESK. The CDR3 sequence is CASSQGRYGYTF. CDR3 nucleotides: TGTGCCAGCAGCCAAGGCAGATATGGCTACACCTTC.

The chain is built from TRBV12-5 and TRBJ2-1; 9 nucleotides agree with TRBD1. The CDR3 length is 15 residues. V was clipped by 7 bases and J by 4 bases; unmatched bases: 8. Germline V gives CDR1 LGHNT, CDR2 FRNRAP. CDR3: CASAARQGGYNEQFF. CDR3 in DNA: TGTGCTAGTGCCGCGCGACAGGGGGGATACAATGAGCAGTTCTTC.

Comment on this clonotype: At one end the junction does not follow the germline gene, possibly because of a read error. The V and J genes are TRBV11-2 and TRBJ1-4; 9 bases match TRBD1. In germline, CDR1 is SGHAT, CDR2 FQNNGV. The CDR3 contains 14 residues. CDR3 in DNA: TGCGCCAGCAGCAACCAACAGGGGGCTGAAAAACTGTTTTTT. It is translated as CASSNQQGAEKLFF.

This clonotype was detected only a few times. This chain links TRBV7-2 with TRBJ2-7, with 9 bases identical to TRBD1. Germline assignment: CDR1 SGHTA and CDR2 FQGNSA. This CDR3 has 14 residues. After removal of 6 bases from V and 6 bases from J, the junction contained 9 bases not matched to a gene. CDR3 in amino acids: CASSPWGTGSEQYF. Here the CDR3 DNA reads TGTGCCAGCAGTCCCTGGGGGACAGGGTCCGAGCAGTACTTC.

The chain carries TRBV9 and TRBJ2-7, with D uncertain. Deletions cut 0 bases from V and 1 base from J, with 8 bases between. The CDR3 contains 14 residues. Looked up from germline, CDR1 is SGDLS and CDR2 is YYNGEE. CDR3 region: CASSVDERSYEQYF. The CDR3 DNA is TGTGCCAGCAGCGTAGATGAGCGTTCCTACGAGCAGTACTTC.

This clonotype was seen only a few times. The V call is TRBV20-1, the J call TRBJ2-7; TRBD2 matches 9 bases. Germline loops: CDR1 DFQATT, CDR2 SNEGSKA (reference sequence). J lost 7 bases, V lost 2 bases, and 0 bases had no gene match. The CDR3 has 11 amino acids. The CDR3 loop reads CSARLAGEQYF. In nucleotides, the CDR3 is TGCAGTGCTAGACTAGCGGGAGAGCAGTACTTC.

This clonotype was seen many times. J is TRBJ1-1 and V is TRBV9; no definite D call. Between the trimmed V and J ends, which lost 4 bases and 3 bases, there was a span of 19 bases. The V gene's germline CDR1 is SGDLS and CDR2 YYNGEE. This CDR3 has 16 amino acids. The CDR3, as DNA: TGTGCCAGCAGCCCACAAGGTACCTCCGGGGACACTGAAGCTTTCTTT. Amino acid sequence: CASSPQGTSGDTEAFF.

The J gene is TRBJ2-7, the V gene TRBV5-1; unclear D gene. V was cut by 5 bases and J by 0 bases, with 9 bases left in between. This CDR3 has 13 residues. The germline V gene encodes CDR1 SGHRS and CDR2 YFSETQ. CDR3 in DNA: TGCGCCAGCAGATTTCAGACCTCCTACGAGCAGTACTTC. Amino acid sequence: CASRFQTSYEQYF.

The chain uses TRBV12-3 or TRBV12-4 and TRBJ2-3; the match to TRBD1 covers 9 bases. Trimming removed 6 bases from V and 3 bases from J; junction bases left unmatched: 4. The CDR3 is 14 residues long. CDR3 nucleotide sequence: TGTGCCAGCAGCCGGGACAGGGCGACAGATACGCAGTATTTT. Encoded protein: CASSRDRATDTQYF.

This chain uses TRBV30 with TRBJ1-1; tentatively, D is TRBD1 (6 bases). The CDR3 consists of 13 residues. The germline V gene has CDR1 GTSNPN and CDR2 SVGIG (reference sequence). V was cut by 1 base and J by 4 bases, with 10 bases left in between. The CDR3 DNA sequence: TGTGCCTGGAGTGATGACAGGACCACTGAAGCTTTCTTT. This codes for CAWSDDRTTEAFF.

This clonotype was recorded a few times. The V call is TRBV10-3, the J call TRBJ1-5, with a weak D call TRBD1 (6 bases). The CDR3 loop spans 15 amino acids. Germline values: CDR1 ENHRY, CDR2 SYGVKD. The V and J ends lost 5 bases and 6 bases respectively, with 17 bases between them. DNA for the CDR3: TGTGCCATCAGTCAGGAGGGGGGGCAGGTTCAGCCCCAGCATTTT. Translating gives CAISQEGGQVQPQHF.

The chain uses TRBV5-1 and TRBJ1-1; D gene ambiguous. The CDR3 totals 15 residues. CDR1 is SGHRS and CDR2 is YFSETQ in the germline V gene. V was cut by 4 bases and J by 6 bases, with 19 bases left in between. The CDR3 DNA reads as TGCGCCAGCAGCCTGAGTCGGTTCGGTAGGCCTGAAGCTTTCTTT. This sequence encodes CASSLSRFGRPEAFF.

This clonotype has ten or more counts. V is TRBV12-3 or TRBV12-4 and J is TRBJ1-2, with 9 bases matching TRBD1. The length of the CDR3 is 13 residues. With 5 bases clipped from V and 6 bases from J, the junction kept 4 bases outside the gene matches. CDR3 region: CASSPGTGNGYTF. CDR3 bases: TGTGCCAGCAGTCCCGGGACAGGGAATGGCTACACCTTC.

This clonotype has ten or more counts. The V and J genes are TRBV2 and TRBJ2-7; tentative D call: TRBD2 (5 bases). V was cut by 9 bases and J by 0 bases, with 12 bases left in between. Per the germline V gene, CDR1 is SNHLY and CDR2 is FYNNEI. The CDR3 spans 13 residues. In nucleotides, the CDR3 is TGTGCCAGTCGGGCGGGTGGCTCCTACGAGCAGTACTTC. This encodes CASRAGGSYEQYF.

This clonotype was found a few times. V and J are TRBV20-1 and TRBJ2-7; no clear D gene. Trimming cost V 3 bases and J 9 bases, with 12 bases left between them. CDR3 length: 11 amino acids. Germline V gene data show CDR1 as DFQATT and CDR2 as SNEGSKA (reference sequence). CDR3 nucleotides: TGCAGTGCTAGGACGTCGGCTACGCAGTACTTC. Translating gives CSARTSATQYF.

This clonotype has only a few counts. This chain links TRBV5-6 with TRBJ1-1, with D unresolved. Between the trimmed V and J ends, which lost 4 bases and 0 bases, there was a span of 10 bases. The length of the CDR3 is 14 residues. Germline CDR1 SGHDT, CDR2 YYEEEE. Here the CDR3 DNA reads TGTGCCAGCAGCCTGGACGCCTTGAACACTGAAGCTTTCTTT. Translated: CASSLDALNTEAFF. Full variable domain (rest looked up from reference TRBV5-6 and TRBJ1-1): DAGVTQSPTHLIKTRGQQVTLRCSPKSGHDTVSWYQQALGQGPQFIFQYYEEEERQRGNFPDRFSGHQFPNYSSELNVNALLLGDSALYLCASSLDALNTEAFFGQGTRLTVV.

This clonotype appeared a few times. This rearrangement joins TRBV5-1 to TRBJ2-7, with D maybe TRBD1 (5 bases). The germline V gene has CDR1 SGHRS and CDR2 YFSETQ. The CDR3 runs to 13 residues. V lost 4 bases and J lost 6, with 14 bases in between. The DNA of the CDR3 is TGCGCCAGCAGCGTCGACTGGCAGGGCGAGCAGTACTTC. Translation gives CASSVDWQGEQYF.

This rearrangement joins TRBV5-5 to TRBJ2-2; a weak D match, TRBD2 (6 bases). The CDR3 length is 15 residues. The V end lost 5 bases, the J end lost 1 base, and 12 bases lay between the germline ends. In germline, CDR1 is SGHKS, CDR2 YYEKEE (reference sequence). DNA of the CDR3: TGTGCCAGCAGGGGGGGTGGAAAGAACACCGGGGAGCTGTTTTTT. Translated, it gives CASRGGGKNTGELFF.

The V call is TRBV7-2, the J call TRBJ2-3, with 9 bases aligning to TRBD2. This CDR3 is 15 amino acids long. The V segment lost 2 bases and the J segment 7 bases; nucleotides outside the gene matches: 7. Germline V gives CDR1 SGHTA, CDR2 FQGNSA. This CDR3 is CASSLIAGGPHTQYF. In DNA form, the CDR3 reads TGTGCCAGCAGCTTAATCGCGGGAGGGCCTCATACGCAGTATTTT.

V and J are TRBV30 and TRBJ2-7, with TRBD2 identical over 11 bases. This CDR3 region has 15 residues. The germline V gene has CDR1 GTSNPN and CDR2 SVGIG (reference sequence). V shed 2 bases and J 3 bases; nucleotides not matched to a gene: 6. CDR3 region: CAWSNRGTSGYEQYF. CDR3 bases: TGTGCCTGGAGTAACCGAGGGACTAGCGGCTACGAGCAGTACTTC.

V gene TRBV29-1 combines with J gene TRBJ2-7, with D unresolved. The CDR3 is 14 residues long. Trimming took 5 bases from V and 5 from J, leaving 19 bases between them. Germline V gives CDR1 SQVTM, CDR2 ANQGSEA. CDR3 region: CSVLYFVGSDEQYF. The CDR3 DNA follows: TGCAGCGTTCTTTACTTTGTGGGTTCCGACGAGCAGTACTTC.

This clonotype was counted at least ten times. DNA of the CDR3: TGTGCCAGCAGCCAAGTTGGGACGAACACTGAAGCTTTCTTT. Translation gives CASSQVGTNTEAFF. The chain couples TRBV3-1 to TRBJ1-1, with D perhaps TRBD1 (5 bases). Germline assignment: CDR1 LGHDT and CDR2 YNNKEL (reference sequence). The CDR3 has 14 residues. Trimming removed 1 base at V and 1 base at J, with 7 bases between.